Below are 10 T cell receptor beta chains sequenced from a single sample in a study of early T cells in non-severe SARS-CoV-2 infection. TCRdb called the 5' RACE reads again in MiXCR, with one record for every CDR3 protein. The profile shows about 56,000 distinct CDR3 sequences, approximately 16% of them singletons. This material consisted of whole blood, taken at baseline. The receptors were sampled from an adult who was a healthcare worker with PCR-confirmed SARS-CoV-2 infection or an uninfected control (not recorded which).

This chain links TRBV9 with TRBJ2-3; D is uncertain. The CDR3 is 12 residues long. Germline CDR1 reads SGDLS; CDR2 reads YYNGEE. Between the trimmed V and J ends, which lost 3 bases and 2 bases, there was a span of 4 bases. CDR3 region: CASSAPTDTQYF. The CDR3 nucleotides are TGTGCCAGCAGCGCCCCCACAGATACGCAGTATTTT.

Judged by abundance, this clonotype is large. The chain recombines TRBV25-1 with TRBJ2-5, with 7 nucleotides matching TRBD2. Germline CDR1 reads MGHDK; CDR2 reads SYGVNS. The CDR3 runs to 14 residues. V shed 1 base, J shed 3 bases, and the junction held 2 bases outside the gene matches. The CDR3 spells CASSEWAGEETQYF. The CDR3 nucleotides read TGTGCCAGCAGTGAATGGGCGGGAGAAGAGACCCAGTACTTC.

A few counts support this clonotype. The rearrangement joins TRBV29-1 to TRBJ2-7; D is unclear. Trimming took off 1 base at V and 4 bases at J, with 8 bases between the two ends. The V gene's germline CDR1 is SQVTM and CDR2 ANQGSEA. This CDR3 region has 12 residues. CDR3 nucleotide sequence: TGCAGCGTTGAAGGGGAACTATACGAGCAGTACTTC. Protein: CSVEGELYEQYF.

This chain uses TRBV5-1 with TRBJ2-1, with a possible D match to TRBD2 (5 bases). Germline-derived CDR1 and CDR2 are SGHRS and YFSETQ. Trimming cost V 4 bases and J 9 bases, with 8 bases left between them. The CDR3 loop spans 11 amino acids. The CDR3 loop is CASSEGAEQFF. The CDR3 DNA reads TGCGCCAGCAGCGAGGGCGCTGAGCAGTTCTTC.

This clonotype occurred many times. The chain uses TRBV7-8 and TRBJ2-7, with D perhaps being TRBD1 or TRBD2 (5 bases each). V was pared by 4 bases and J by 0 bases, with 16 bases between. This CDR3 contains 16 residues. From germline, CDR1 is SGHVS and CDR2 FQNEAQ. The DNA for the CDR3 is TGTGCCAGCAGCTCCCCCGGGACGGCGAGCTCCTACGAGCAGTACTTC. Residues: CASSSPGTASSYEQYF.

This clonotype was picked up a small number of times. The chain recombines TRBV2 with TRBJ2-1; D is uncertain. CDR1 is SNHLY, CDR2 FYNNEI, per germline. The V end was cut by 8 bases, the J end by 2 bases, with 4 bases between. The CDR3 extends over 11 amino acids. This CDR3 is CASHTYNEQFF. CDR3 DNA sequence: TGTGCCAGCCATACCTACAATGAGCAGTTCTTC.

This sequence joins TRBV28 and TRBJ2-5; 10 bases are shared with TRBD2. Germline trimming cut 5 bases from V and 3 bases from J; bases unmatched to any gene: 6. The CDR3 loop spans 15 amino acids. CDR1 and CDR2 (germline): MDHEN, SYDVKM. The CDR3, as DNA: TGTGCCAGCAGTCCCCACGGACTAGCGGAAGAGACCCAGTACTTC. It yields the protein CASSPHGLAEETQYF.

Only a few counts were recorded for this clonotype. V is TRBV7-9 and J is TRBJ2-1; 10 bases match TRBD1. With V trimmed by 5 bases and J by 15 bases, 13 bases remained unmatched. This CDR3 has 14 residues. From germline, CDR1 is SEHNR and CDR2 FQNEAQ (reference sequence). In DNA, the CDR3 is TGTGCCAGCAGCCGCGAGGGACAGGGGATCTTCCCGTTCTTC. Translating gives CASSREGQGIFPFF.

In its sample, this clonotype was seen a few times. The CDR3 loop is CSARQWGDTQYF. The CDR3 region has the DNA TGCAGTGCTAGGCAATGGGGAGATACGCAGTATTTT. This chain uses TRBV20-1 with TRBJ2-3; D not certain. CDR3 length: 12 residues. V dropped 3 bases and J dropped 5 bases, with 9 bases sitting between them. CDR1 and CDR2 from the germline V gene are DFQATT and SNEGSKA (reference sequence).

The chain joins TRBV4-2 to TRBJ2-1; TRBD2 agrees at 9 bases. The CDR3 is made up of 16 amino acids. Germline V gives CDR1 LGHNA, CDR2 YNFKEQ. Trimming took 1 base from V and 2 from J; bases not matched to a gene: 3. For the CDR3, the DNA is TGTGCCAGCAGCCAAGGTAGCGGGAGACCCTACAATGAGCAGTTCTTC. Translated, it gives CASSQGSGRPYNEQFF.